These 26 T cell receptor beta chains were sequenced from one sample in a study of graft-versus-host responses after intestinal transplantation. Assay used: immunoSEQ multiplex PCR; TCRdb lists only in-frame clones, some missing. The sample consists of roughly 110,000 clones, roughly 89% of them appearing once. These receptors' antigens are unknown. Specimen: unstimulated CD4+ T cells sorted from spleen or lymph node cells, collected before transplant. These receptors all come from a human donor who was the organ donor for an intestinal transplant.

The rearrangement links TRBV5-5 to TRBJ1-5; 9 nucleotides line up with TRBD1. The CDR3 is 15 residues long. Losses at the gene ends were 1 base for V and 6 bases for J; bases not matched to a gene: 5. From germline, CDR1 is SGHKS and CDR2 YYEKEE (reference sequence). The CDR3 DNA reads as TGTGCCAGCAGCTTGCTGGGACAGGGTGCTCAGCCCCAGCATTTT. Its translation: CASSLLGQGAQPQHF.

J is TRBJ2-5 and V is TRBV4-2; 10 bases align to TRBD2. The CDR3 contains 13 residues. Looked up from germline, CDR1 is LGHNA and CDR2 is YNFKEQ. With V trimmed by 3 bases and J by 5 bases, 0 bases remained unmatched. The DNA for the CDR3 is TGTGCCAGCAGCCAGGGACTAGCGGAGACCCAGTACTTC. It encodes CASSQGLAETQYF.

This rearrangement joins TRBV7-6 to TRBJ2-7, with TRBD2 identical over 10 bases. The germline V gene encodes CDR1 SGHVS and CDR2 FNYEAQ. V lost 4 bases and J lost 6; bases outside the gene matches: 6. This CDR3 has 14 residues. This CDR3 is CASSSLSGRGEQYF. The CDR3 DNA is TGTGCCAGCAGCTCCCTGAGCGGGAGGGGCGAGCAGTACTTC.

V gene TRBV6-5 combines with J gene TRBJ1-1; D possibly corresponds to TRBD1 (5 bases). The CDR3 extends over 15 amino acids. Trimming cost V 0 bases and J 1 base, with 9 bases left between them. CDR1 is MNHEY, CDR2 SVGAGI, per germline. The CDR3 protein is CASSYSPGSNTEAFF. CDR3 sequence (DNA): TGTGCCAGCAGTTACTCTCCAGGGTCGAACACTGAAGCTTTCTTT.

V usage is TRBV25-1 and J usage is TRBJ2-1; D is undetermined. CDR3 size: 13 residues. Per the germline V gene, CDR1 is MGHDK and CDR2 is SYGVNS. V was clipped by 1 base and J by 5 bases, with 6 bases between them. This chain's CDR3 is CASSEFPNNEQFF. DNA for the CDR3: TGTGCCAGCAGTGAATTCCCCAACAATGAGCAGTTCTTC.

The V call is TRBV9, the J call TRBJ2-1, with D uncertain. V gave up 0 bases and J gave up 0 bases, with 10 bases separating them. Germline V lookup: CDR1 SGDLS, CDR2 YYNGEE. The length of the CDR3 is 16 residues. The CDR3 loop reads CASSVEVVSSYNEQFF. The CDR3 DNA reads as TGTGCCAGCAGCGTAGAGGTGGTGAGCTCCTACAATGAGCAGTTCTTC.

The CDR3 protein is CASSGAGTYEQYF. CDR3 nucleotides: TGTGCCAGCAGTGGGGCAGGGACCTACGAGCAGTACTTC. J is TRBJ2-7 and V is TRBV25-1; a possible D gene is TRBD1 (5 bases). Germline V CDR1 and CDR2: MGHDK, SYGVNS. The CDR3 is 13 amino acids. V was clipped by 4 bases and J by 2 bases, with 9 bases between them.

J is TRBJ1-2 and V is TRBV5-1; a weak D match, TRBD1 (5 bases). V was pared by 2 bases and J by 3 bases, with 8 bases between. Germline V gene lookup returns CDR1 SGHRS and CDR2 YFSETQ. The CDR3 totals 13 residues. The CDR3 loop reads CASSFQTDYGYTF. The CDR3 region has the DNA TGCGCCAGCAGCTTTCAGACAGACTATGGCTACACCTTC.

The chain employs TRBV6-1 and TRBJ2-5; TRBD2 might be the D (6 bases). The germline V gene has CDR1 MNHNS and CDR2 SASEGT. There are 14 residues in the CDR3. V was trimmed by 8 bases and J by 3 bases, leaving 16 bases between them. In DNA, the CDR3 is TGTGCCAGCCAACCGGGACTTTTCAAAGAGACCCAGTACTTC. Protein sequence: CASQPGLFKETQYF.

The chain recombines TRBV28 with TRBJ1-5, with 7 positions matching TRBD1. Looked up from germline, CDR1 is MDHEN and CDR2 is SYDVKM. J was trimmed by 0 bases and V by 5 bases; bases with no gene match: 13. CDR3 length: 18 residues. The CDR3 is CASSPPGQTFSSNQPQHF. CDR3 DNA sequence: TGTGCCAGCAGTCCCCCGGGACAGACCTTTTCTAGCAATCAGCCCCAGCATTTT. Using reference TRBV28 and TRBJ1-5 for the parts outside the CDR3, the full variable domain is DVKVTQSSRYLVKRTGEKVFLECVQDMDHENMFWYRQDPGLGLRLIYFSYDVKMKEKGDIPEGYSVSREKKERFSLILESASTNQTSMYLCASSPPGQTFSSNQPQHFGDGTRLSIL.

V is TRBV5-1 and J is TRBJ1-5, with D possibly being TRBD1 (5 bases). From germline, CDR1 is SGHRS and CDR2 YFSETQ. The CDR3 loop spans 15 amino acids. Trimming cost V 4 bases and J 5 bases, with 16 bases left between them. The CDR3 sequence is CASSPGGGVDQPQHF. The CDR3, as DNA: TGCGCCAGCAGCCCTGGCGGGGGGGTAGATCAGCCCCAGCATTTT.

J is TRBJ1-1 and V is TRBV5-4; D remains ambiguous. Trimming shortened V by 4 bases and J by 0 bases, and 7 bases separated the two germline ends. CDR1 SGHNT and CDR2 YYREEE come from the germline V gene (reference sequence). The CDR3 has 13 amino acids. CDR3 sequence reads: CASSGTLNTEAFF. The CDR3, as DNA: TGTGCCAGCAGCGGTACGTTGAACACTGAAGCTTTCTTT.

The chain combines TRBV5-4 with TRBJ2-1; 9 bases align to TRBD2. The germline V gene has CDR1 SGHNT and CDR2 YYREEE (reference sequence). V lost 5 bases, J lost 9 bases, and 15 bases stayed unmatched. This CDR3 spans 16 amino acids. The DNA of the CDR3 is TGTGCCAGCAGTCAAGCGTGGAGAGCGGGGGGCGGTGAGCAGTTCTTC. Translating gives CASSQAWRAGGGEQFF.

The genes are TRBV7-2 and TRBJ2-7; D perhaps matches TRBD2 (5 bases). Germline loops: CDR1 SGHTA, CDR2 FQGNSA. The CDR3 spans 16 residues. The V end lost 1 base, the J end lost 0 bases, and 13 bases lay between the germline ends. The CDR3 DNA is TGTGCCAGCAGCTTAGTGTCGGGGAGCGCCTCCTACGAGCAGTACTTC. Amino acid sequence: CASSLVSGSASYEQYF.

The chain carries TRBV4-1 and TRBJ1-4, with D hard to call. Germline loops: CDR1 MGHRA, CDR2 YSYEKL. The CDR3 covers 13 residues. Trimming shortened V by 4 bases and J by 3 bases, and 6 bases separated the two germline ends. The CDR3: CASSLTANEKLFF. CDR3 DNA: TGCGCCAGCAGCCTTACGGCTAATGAAAAACTGTTTTTT.

The chain joins TRBV6-5 to TRBJ2-1; 8 bases fit TRBD1. The ends lost 5 bases at V and 4 bases at J; junction bases unmatched: 4. Per the germline V gene, CDR1 is MNHEY and CDR2 is SVGAGI. CDR3 size: 14 residues. The CDR3 DNA is TGTGCCAGCAGTAGACAGGGGATATACAATGAGCAGTTCTTC. Translation: CASSRQGIYNEQFF.

The rearrangement joins TRBV6-5 to TRBJ2-5; D uncertain. V shed 2 bases and J shed 6 bases, with 4 bases lying between them. The CDR3 extends over 11 amino acids. CDR1 is MNHEY and CDR2 is SVGAGI in the germline V gene. The CDR3 loop is CASSYRKTQYF. DNA of the CDR3: TGTGCCAGCAGTTACCGGAAGACCCAGTACTTC.

This clone was counted once. The V gene is TRBV4-1, the J gene TRBJ1-2, with 7 bases identical to TRBD1. The CDR3 covers 14 residues. V shed 6 bases, J shed 4 bases, and the junction held 8 bases outside the gene matches. Germline values: CDR1 MGHRA, CDR2 YSYEKL. The chain's CDR3 is CASRNPQGVYGYTF. In DNA form, the CDR3 reads TGCGCCAGCAGGAATCCCCAGGGGGTCTATGGCTACACCTTC.

V gene TRBV2 combines with J gene TRBJ2-1; possible D gene TRBD2, 6 bases. Germline values: CDR1 SNHLY, CDR2 FYNNEI. V shed 5 bases and J shed 3 bases, with 14 bases lying between them. The length of the CDR3 is 15 residues. This CDR3 is CASSSPGDRYNEQFF. CDR3 bases: TGTGCCAGCAGTTCTCCGGGGGATCGCTACAATGAGCAGTTCTTC.

In its sample, this clone was seen a few times. The genes are TRBV7-9 and TRBJ2-3; 7 bases are a match to TRBD1. The CDR3 length is 16 residues. CDR1 is SEHNR and CDR2 is FQNEAQ in the germline V gene (reference sequence). The junction had 12 bases not matched to a gene; V was cut back by 5 bases and J by 4 bases. CDR3 in DNA: TGTGCCAGCAGCCCTCGACAGGGAAGAGGTTCAGATACGCAGTATTTT. Translation: CASSPRQGRGSDTQYF.

This clone has a single count. The rearrangement uses TRBV5-4 and TRBJ1-2, with 10 bases lining up with TRBD1. This CDR3 spans 13 amino acids. Germline CDR1 and CDR2: SGHNT and YYREEE (reference sequence). Losses at the gene ends were 4 bases for V and 6 bases for J; bases not matched to a gene: 3. CDR3 coding DNA: TGTGCCAGCAGCCCGGGACAGGGGCATGGCTACACCTTC. Translated, it gives CASSPGQGHGYTF. The full variable domain, its missing parts supplied by reference TRBV5-4 and TRBJ1-2, is ETGVTQSPTHLIKTRGQQVTLRCSSQSGHNTVSWYQQALGQGPQFIFQYYREEENGRGNFPPRFSGLQFPNYSSELNVNALELDDSALYLCASSPGQGHGYTFGSGTRLTVV.

The V call is TRBV13, the J call TRBJ1-2; weak D call: TRBD1 (6 bases). Looked up from germline, CDR1 is PRHDT and CDR2 is FYEKMQ (reference sequence). The CDR3 runs 12 residues. Trimming took 5 bases from V and 6 from J, leaving 10 bases between them. CDR3 DNA sequence: TGTGCCAGCAGCCAAAGGACAGATGGCTACACCTTC. This codes for CASSQRTDGYTF.

This sequence joins TRBV18 and TRBJ2-5, with 8 bases identical to TRBD1. There are 14 residues in the CDR3. Per the germline V gene, CDR1 is KGHSH and CDR2 is LQKENI. Trimming removed 3 bases from V and 5 bases from J; junction bases left unmatched: 5. The CDR3 nucleotides are TGTGCCAGCTCACCGGACAGGGCTCGGGAGACCCAGTACTTC. It yields the protein CASSPDRARETQYF.

The J gene is TRBJ1-1, the V gene TRBV5-1; 8 nucleotides agree with TRBD1. V trimming: 4 bases; J trimming: 2 bases; junction bases outside the gene matches: 7. Per the germline V gene, CDR1 is SGHRS and CDR2 is YFSETQ. The CDR3 contains 15 residues. The CDR3 sequence: CASSPPDRANTEAFF. CDR3 nucleotide sequence: TGCGCCAGCAGCCCACCGGACAGGGCAAACACTGAAGCTTTCTTT.

This chain links TRBV7-2 with TRBJ2-3; D unclear. There are 15 residues in the CDR3. Germline V CDR1 and CDR2: SGHTA, FQGNSA. V was shortened by 2 bases and J by 2 bases, with 11 bases between the two germline ends. The CDR3 sequence is CASSLSTHLTDTQYF. CDR3 DNA sequence: TGTGCCAGCAGCTTATCGACCCACCTCACAGATACGCAGTATTTT. Full variable domain (remainder filled in from reference TRBV7-2 and TRBJ2-3): GAGVSQSPSNKVTEKGKDVELRCDPISGHTALYWYRQSLGQGLEFLIYFQGNSAPDKSGLPSDRFSAERTGGSVSTLTIQRTQQEDSAVYLCASSLSTHLTDTQYFGPGTRLTVL.

Only a few counts were recorded for this clone. The rearrangement links TRBV7-7 to TRBJ2-2; unclear D gene. This CDR3 contains 15 residues. Per the germline V gene, CDR1 is SSHAT and CDR2 is FNYEAQ (reference sequence). Trimming removed 1 base at V and 1 base at J, with 7 bases between. As DNA, the CDR3 is TGTGCCAGCAGCTTAGATCAGATGAACACCGGGGAGCTGTTTTTT. It translates to CASSLDQMNTGELFF.